The table lists the clone carrying this TCR beta chain with a few counts. Germline CDR1 and CDR2: KGHSH and LQKENI. Trimming cost V 2 bases and J 4 bases, with 11 bases left between them. The CDR3 totals 14 residues. The sample comes from a study of identical twins. Template switching (which added a universal primer site) was used, and cDNA carried unique molecular identifiers. TCRdb re-derived calls from the 5' RACE reads in MiXCR, one entry per CDR3 protein. The table has roughly 1.6 million distinct CDR3 sequences, under 35% seen once. This TCR was sampled from a newborn girl in good health. The V gene is TRBV18, the J gene TRBJ1-1; a weak D match, TRBD1 (5 bases). The sequenced sample consisted of cord blood. CDR3: CASSPRGSGTEAFF. CDR3 DNA: TGTGCCAGCTCACCAAGGGGATCCGGCACTGAAGCTTTCTTT.